Presented here are 7 T cell receptor beta chains from one specimen sequenced in a study of cytomegalovirus exposure and HLA in healthy donors. In the PCR, 60 Vbeta and 13 Jbeta primers were used. The table came from immunoSEQ multiplex PCR; TCRdb's copy has only in-frame clones and leaves some out. The table has 130,000 or so clones, approximately 80% seen once; the top ten hold about 1%. Sequencing was done on a sample of PBMCs. These receptors all stem from a woman aged 60-70 years in good health and CMV-seronegative.

On this clone itself: A junction end diverges from the germline sequence, so it may reflect a read error. The CDR3 nucleotides are TGTTCCAGCAGTTTAGGACTAGGAGAGACCCAGTACTTC. Protein sequence: CSSSLGLGETQYF. The chain employs TRBV7-9 and TRBJ2-5, with 7 bases fitting TRBD2. The CDR3 consists of 13 residues. Germline V gene sequence: CDR1 SEHNR, CDR2 FQNEAQ (reference sequence).

The V and J genes are TRBV11-2 and TRBJ1-1; 9 positions match TRBD1. V shed 5 bases, J shed 3 bases, and the junction held 4 bases outside the gene matches. Germline loops: CDR1 SGHAT, CDR2 FQNNGV. The CDR3 is 14 residues long. The CDR3 spells CASSTGQGDTEAFF. The CDR3 DNA follows: TGTGCCAGCAGCACGGGACAGGGTGACACTGAAGCTTTCTTT.

V gene TRBV4-1 combines with J gene TRBJ1-5; D unresolved. CDR1 and CDR2 (germline): MGHRA, YSYEKL. V gave up 0 bases and J gave up 6 bases, with 6 bases separating them. The CDR3 spans 13 residues. The CDR3 bases are TGCGCCAGCAGCCAAGATCGGGGTCAGCCCCAGCATTTT. This gives the protein CASSQDRGQPQHF.

This chain links TRBV15 with TRBJ1-1, with 9 bases fitting TRBD1. This CDR3 comprises 15 residues. Germline-derived CDR1 and CDR2 are LNHNV and YYDKDF (reference sequence). J gave up 4 bases and V 1 base, and 4 bases lay outside the gene matches. The CDR3 sequence: CATSRGGGQGTEAFF. The CDR3 bases are TGTGCCACCAGCAGAGGAGGGGGACAGGGCACTGAAGCTTTCTTT.

The V call is TRBV2, the J call TRBJ2-5; the D is unclear. Germline loops: CDR1 SNHLY, CDR2 FYNNEI. Trimming stripped 2 bases from V and 2 bases from J, with 9 bases between. The length of the CDR3 is 14 residues. CDR3 protein: CASSESSGQETQYF. The DNA of the CDR3 is TGTGCCAGCAGTGAATCCTCGGGTCAAGAGACCCAGTACTTC.

The rearrangement links TRBV11-1 to TRBJ2-5; maybe TRBD1 (5 bases). Matching the DNA end better, TRBJ2-7 makes the J call doubtful. Germline V gene sequence: CDR1 SGHAT, CDR2 FQDESV (reference sequence). CDR3 length: 14 amino acids. The CDR3 DNA reads as TGTGCCAGCAGCTTACGCAGGGTCCCCAACGAGCAGTACTTC. Translation gives CASSLRRVPNEQYF.

The V gene is TRBV7-9, the J gene TRBJ1-1; 9 bases line up with TRBD1. The CDR3 has 15 amino acids. Germline lookup yields CDR1 SEHNR and CDR2 FQNEAQ (reference sequence). With V trimmed by 2 bases and J by 6 bases, 7 bases remained unmatched. As DNA, the CDR3 is TGTGCCAGCAGCTTAAGGACAGGGGAGGAGGCTGAAGCTTTCTTT. Translated: CASSLRTGEEAEAFF.